This T cell receptor beta chain was documented in a study of beta chain features in type 1 diabetes. In the study overall: Sorted cells, 107,917,701 in number, were examined across all samples. Broader study findings: At VDJ recombination sites, type 1 diabetes patients had fewer insertions and more deleted nucleotides. TCRB repertoires of naive, central memory and Treg cells appeared more similar among patients than among healthy donors. Shortening that was moderate but significant affected the TCRB CDR3s of Type 1 diabetes patients in all four CD4+ subsets.

Trimming took 4 bases from V and 6 from J; bases not matched to a gene: 9. This CDR3 is built from 16 residues. CDR1 is LNHDA, CDR2 SQIVND, per germline (reference sequence). Of the isolated RNA, all was reverse transcribed, and so the sequenced material was expressed TCRB transcripts. The average output of naive, central memory and regulatory T cell samples was a few million reads. Data came from immunoSEQ multiplex PCR; TCRdb stores just in-frame clones and leaves some out. This sample carries over 600,000 clones, around 12% of them seen once, and the ten largest clones take more than 0.1%. This clone turned up a few times. Its target is not known.

The genes are TRBV19 and TRBJ1-5; 10 positions agree with TRBD1. Sequencing was performed on naive CD4+ T cells from blood. This clonotype was obtained from a man aged 25-45 years with type 1 diabetes. CDR3 DNA sequence: TGTGCCAGTAGTACGGGGACAGGGGTGATGGTTCAGCCCCAGCATTTT. Translation gives CASSTGTGVMVQPQHF.